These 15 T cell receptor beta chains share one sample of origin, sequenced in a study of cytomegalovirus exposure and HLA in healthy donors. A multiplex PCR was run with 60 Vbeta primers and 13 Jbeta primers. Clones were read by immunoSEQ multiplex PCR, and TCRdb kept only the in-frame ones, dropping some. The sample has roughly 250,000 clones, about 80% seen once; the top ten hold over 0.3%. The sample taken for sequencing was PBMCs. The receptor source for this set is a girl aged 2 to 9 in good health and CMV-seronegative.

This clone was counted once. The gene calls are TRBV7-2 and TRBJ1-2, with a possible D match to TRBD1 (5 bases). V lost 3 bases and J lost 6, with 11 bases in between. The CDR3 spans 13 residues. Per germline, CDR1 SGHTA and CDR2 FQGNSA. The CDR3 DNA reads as TGTGCCAGCAGCTTTGCGGGGGAAGATGGCTACACCTTC. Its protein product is CASSFAGEDGYTF.

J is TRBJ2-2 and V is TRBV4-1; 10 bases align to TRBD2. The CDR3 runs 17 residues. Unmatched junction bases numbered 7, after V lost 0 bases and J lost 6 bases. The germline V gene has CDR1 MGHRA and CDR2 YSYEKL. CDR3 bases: TGCGCCAGCAGCCAAGATCAAAGCGGGGGGGCCGCCGGGGAGCTGTTTTTT. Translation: CASSQDQSGGAAGELFF.

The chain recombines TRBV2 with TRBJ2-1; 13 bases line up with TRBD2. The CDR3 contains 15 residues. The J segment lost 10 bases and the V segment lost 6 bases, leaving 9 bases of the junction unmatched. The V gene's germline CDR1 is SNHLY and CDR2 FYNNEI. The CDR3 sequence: CASSPGLAGVGEQFF. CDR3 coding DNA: TGTGCCAGCAGCCCCGGACTAGCGGGAGTTGGCGAGCAGTTCTTC.

CDR3: CAWNLWNTEAFF. The CDR3 region has the DNA TGTGCCTGGAATCTGTGGAACACTGAAGCTTTCTTT. The V and J genes are TRBV30 and TRBJ1-1; no clear D gene. CDR1 GTSNPN and CDR2 SVGIG come from the germline V gene (reference sequence). V lost 4 bases to trimming and J lost 1 base, with 7 bases between them. This CDR3 has 12 amino acids.

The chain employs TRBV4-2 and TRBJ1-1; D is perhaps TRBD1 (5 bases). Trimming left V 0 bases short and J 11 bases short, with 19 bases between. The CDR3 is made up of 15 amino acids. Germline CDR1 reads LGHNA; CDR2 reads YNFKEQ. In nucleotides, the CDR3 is TGTGCCAGCAGCCAAGATCGGACATCGGTTCCGGTGGCTTTCTTT. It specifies CASSQDRTSVPVAFF.

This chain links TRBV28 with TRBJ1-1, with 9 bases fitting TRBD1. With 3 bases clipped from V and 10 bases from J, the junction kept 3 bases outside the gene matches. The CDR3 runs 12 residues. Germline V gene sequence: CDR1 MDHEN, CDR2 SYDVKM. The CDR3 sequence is CASSFDRGRAFF. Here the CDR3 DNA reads TGTGCCAGCAGTTTTGACAGGGGGAGAGCTTTCTTT. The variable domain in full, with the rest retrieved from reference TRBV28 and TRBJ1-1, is DVKVTQSSRYLVKRTGEKVFLECVQDMDHENMFWYRQDPGLGLRLIYFSYDVKMKEKGDIPEGYSVSREKKERFSLILESASTNQTSMYLCASSFDRGRAFFGQGTRLTVV.

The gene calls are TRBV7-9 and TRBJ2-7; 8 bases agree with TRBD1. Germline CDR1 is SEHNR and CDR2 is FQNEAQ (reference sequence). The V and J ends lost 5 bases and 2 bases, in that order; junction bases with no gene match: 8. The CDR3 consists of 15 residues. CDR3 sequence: CASSNRTGRTYEQYF. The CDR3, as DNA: TGTGCCAGCAGCAACCGGACAGGGCGTACCTACGAGCAGTACTTC.

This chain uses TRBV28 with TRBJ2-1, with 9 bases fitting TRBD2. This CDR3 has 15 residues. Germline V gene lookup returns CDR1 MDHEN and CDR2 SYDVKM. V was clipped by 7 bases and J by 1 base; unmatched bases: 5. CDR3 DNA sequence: TGTGCCAGCACCGTAGCGGGAGCGTCCTACAATGAGCAGTTCTTC. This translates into CASTVAGASYNEQFF.

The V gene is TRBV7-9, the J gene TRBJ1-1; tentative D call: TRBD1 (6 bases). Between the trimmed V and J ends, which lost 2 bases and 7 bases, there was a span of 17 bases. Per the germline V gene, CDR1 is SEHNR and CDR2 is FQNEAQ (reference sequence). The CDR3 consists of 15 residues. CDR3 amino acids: CASSLMATGLDEAFF. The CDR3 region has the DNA TGTGCCAGCAGCTTAATGGCTACAGGGTTAGATGAAGCTTTCTTT.

The CDR3 coding sequence is TGTGCCAGCAGTTTGAAGCGGGGTAGCACAGATACGCAGTATTTT. Protein sequence: CASSLKRGSTDTQYF. The rearrangement joins TRBV27 to TRBJ2-3; 7 bases align to TRBD2. The CDR3 extends over 15 amino acids. Germline CDR1 reads MNHEY; CDR2 reads SMNVEV (reference sequence). V trimming: 3 bases; J trimming: 0 bases; junction bases outside the gene matches: 3.

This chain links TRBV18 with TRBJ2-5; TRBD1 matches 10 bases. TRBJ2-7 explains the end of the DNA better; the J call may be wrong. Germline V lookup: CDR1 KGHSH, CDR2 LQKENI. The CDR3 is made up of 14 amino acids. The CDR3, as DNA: TGTGCCAGCTCACAGGACAGGGGGACTTACGAGCAGTACTTC. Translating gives CASSQDRGTYEQYF.

CDR3 bases: TGTGCCAGCAGCGGACTAGCGTTCACAGATACGCAGTATTTT. Translation gives CASSGLAFTDTQYF. The chain uses TRBV5-4 and TRBJ2-3; 9 nucleotides match TRBD2. Losses at the gene ends were 4 bases for V and 2 bases for J; bases not matched to a gene: 2. The CDR3 sequence is 14 residues long. Germline V gene sequence: CDR1 SGHNT, CDR2 YYREEE (reference sequence).

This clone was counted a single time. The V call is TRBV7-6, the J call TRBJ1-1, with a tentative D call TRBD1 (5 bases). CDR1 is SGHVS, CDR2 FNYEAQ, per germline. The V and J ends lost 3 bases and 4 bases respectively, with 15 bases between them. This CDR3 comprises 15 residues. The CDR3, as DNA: TGTGCCAGCAGCTTTGGGGGGTCTATGAGCACTGAAGCTTTCTTT. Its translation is CASSFGGSMSTEAFF.

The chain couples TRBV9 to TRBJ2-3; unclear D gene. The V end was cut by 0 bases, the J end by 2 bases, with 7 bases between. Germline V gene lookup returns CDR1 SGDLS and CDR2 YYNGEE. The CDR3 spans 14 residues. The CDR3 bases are TGTGCCAGCAGCGTAGATCCCTCCACAGATACGCAGTATTTT. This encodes CASSVDPSTDTQYF.

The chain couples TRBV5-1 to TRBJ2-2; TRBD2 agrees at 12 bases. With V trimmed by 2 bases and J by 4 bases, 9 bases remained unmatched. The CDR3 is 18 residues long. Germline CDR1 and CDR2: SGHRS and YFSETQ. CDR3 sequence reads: CASSLKLAGGPGTGELFF. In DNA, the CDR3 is TGCGCCAGCAGCTTAAAGCTAGCGGGAGGGCCGGGCACCGGGGAGCTGTTTTTT.